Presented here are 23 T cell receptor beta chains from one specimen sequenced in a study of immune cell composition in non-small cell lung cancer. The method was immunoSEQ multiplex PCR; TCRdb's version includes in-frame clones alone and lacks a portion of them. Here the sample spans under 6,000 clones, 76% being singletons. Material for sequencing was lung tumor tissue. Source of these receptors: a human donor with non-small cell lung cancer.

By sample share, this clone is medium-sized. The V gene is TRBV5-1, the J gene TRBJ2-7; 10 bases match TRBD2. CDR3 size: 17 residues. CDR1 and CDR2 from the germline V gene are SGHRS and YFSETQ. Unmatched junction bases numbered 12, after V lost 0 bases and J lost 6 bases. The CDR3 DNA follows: TGCGCCAGCAGCTTGGACAGAGCGGGAGGGCCTTCCCCCGAGCAGTACTTC. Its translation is CASSLDRAGGPSPEQYF. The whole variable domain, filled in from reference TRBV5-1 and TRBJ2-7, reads KAGVTQTPRYLIKTRGQQVTLSCSPISGHRSVSWYQQTPGQGLQFLFEYFSETQRNKGNFPGRFSGRQFSNSRSEMNVSTLELGDSALYLCASSLDRAGGPSPEQYFGPGTRLTVT.

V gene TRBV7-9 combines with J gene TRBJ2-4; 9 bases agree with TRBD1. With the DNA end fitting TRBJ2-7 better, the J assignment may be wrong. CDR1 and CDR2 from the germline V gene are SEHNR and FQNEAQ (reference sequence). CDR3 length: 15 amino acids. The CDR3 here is CASSLGDRGRYEQYF. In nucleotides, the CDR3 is TGTGCCAGCAGCTTAGGTGACAGGGGGAGATACGAGCAGTACTTC.

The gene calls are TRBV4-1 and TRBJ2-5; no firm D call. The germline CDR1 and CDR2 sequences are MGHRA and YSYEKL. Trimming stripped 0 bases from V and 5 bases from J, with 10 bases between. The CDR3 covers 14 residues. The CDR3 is CASSQELQIETQYF. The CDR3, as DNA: TGCGCCAGCAGCCAAGAGTTACAGATCGAGACCCAGTACTTC.

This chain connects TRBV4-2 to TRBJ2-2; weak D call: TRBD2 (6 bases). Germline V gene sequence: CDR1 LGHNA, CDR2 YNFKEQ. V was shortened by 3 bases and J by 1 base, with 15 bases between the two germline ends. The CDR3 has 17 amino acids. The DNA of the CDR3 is TGTGCCAGCAGCCATCCCCTAATGGAGGGGAACACCGGGGAGCTGTTTTTT. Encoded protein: CASSHPLMEGNTGELFF.

The chain's CDR3 is CASSTTTGTEAFF. The CDR3 nucleotides read TGTGCCAGTAGTACTACCACGGGCACTGAAGCTTTCTTT. This chain joins TRBV19 and TRBJ1-1; no reliable D call. Deletions cut 4 bases from V and 4 bases from J, with 10 bases between. The CDR3 consists of 13 residues. The germline V gene encodes CDR1 LNHDA and CDR2 SQIVND (reference sequence).

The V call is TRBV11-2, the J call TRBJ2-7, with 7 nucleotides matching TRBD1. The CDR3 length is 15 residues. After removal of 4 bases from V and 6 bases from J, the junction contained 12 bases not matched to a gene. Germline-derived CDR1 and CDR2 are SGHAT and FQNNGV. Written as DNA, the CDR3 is TGTGCCAGCAGCTCTTACACAGGGGCAGGGGGCGAGCAGTACTTC. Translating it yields CASSSYTGAGGEQYF.

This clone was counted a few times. Here the CDR3 reads CASSFLAGGPQEQFF. The CDR3 nucleotides are TGTGCCAGCAGCTTTCTAGCGGGAGGGCCTCAGGAGCAGTTCTTC. The chain combines TRBV7-8 with TRBJ2-1; 12 bases are shared with TRBD2. The CDR3 extends over 15 amino acids. The germline CDR1 and CDR2 sequences are SGHVS and FQNEAQ. V lost 3 bases, J lost 10 bases, and 7 bases stayed unmatched. Using reference TRBV7-8 and TRBJ2-1 for the parts outside the CDR3, the full variable domain is GAGVSQSPRYKVAKRGQDVALRCDPISGHVSLFWYQQALGQGPEFLTYFQNEAQLDKSGLPSDRFFAERPEGSVSTLKIQRTQQEDSAVYLCASSFLAGGPQEQFFGPGTRLTVL.

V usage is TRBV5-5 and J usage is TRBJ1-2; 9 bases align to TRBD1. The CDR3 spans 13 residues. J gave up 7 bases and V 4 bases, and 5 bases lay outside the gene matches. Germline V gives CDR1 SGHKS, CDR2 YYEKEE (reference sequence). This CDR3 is CASSRDRVSGYTF. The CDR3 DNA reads TGTGCCAGCAGCCGGGACAGGGTTAGTGGCTACACCTTC.

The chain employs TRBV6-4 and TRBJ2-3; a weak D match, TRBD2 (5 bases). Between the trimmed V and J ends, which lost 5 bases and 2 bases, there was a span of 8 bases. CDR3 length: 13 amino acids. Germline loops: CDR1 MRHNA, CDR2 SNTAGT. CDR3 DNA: TGTGCCAGCAGTACGGACTTCACAGATACGCAGTATTTT. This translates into CASSTDFTDTQYF.

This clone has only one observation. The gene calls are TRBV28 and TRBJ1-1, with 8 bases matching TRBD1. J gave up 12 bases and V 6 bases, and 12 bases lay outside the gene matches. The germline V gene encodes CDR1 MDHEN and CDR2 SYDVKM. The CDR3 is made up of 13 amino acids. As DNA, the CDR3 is TGTGCCAGCAGCTTCAGGGGGCGAGTGGTAACTTTCTTT. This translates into CASSFRGRVVTFF.

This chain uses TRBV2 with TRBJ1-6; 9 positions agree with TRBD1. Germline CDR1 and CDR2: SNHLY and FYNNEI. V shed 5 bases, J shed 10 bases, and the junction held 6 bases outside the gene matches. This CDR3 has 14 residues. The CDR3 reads CASSPTGGSSPLHF. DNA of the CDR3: TGTGCCAGCAGTCCGACAGGGGGATCCTCACCCCTCCACTTT.

As DNA, the CDR3 is TGTGCCAGCAGTTTATTTGGGAGTGGGGCCAACGTCCTGACTTTC. As protein: CASSLFGSGANVLTF. J is TRBJ2-6 and V is TRBV28, with D tentatively TRBD2 (5 bases). Trimming took off 1 base at V and 3 bases at J, with 7 bases between the two ends. This CDR3 has 15 amino acids. CDR1 and CDR2 (germline): MDHEN, SYDVKM. The variable domain in full, with the rest retrieved from reference TRBV28 and TRBJ2-6, is DVKVTQSSRYLVKRTGEKVFLECVQDMDHENMFWYRQDPGLGLRLIYFSYDVKMKEKGDIPEGYSVSREKKERFSLILESASTNQTSMYLCASSLFGSGANVLTFGAGSRLTVL.

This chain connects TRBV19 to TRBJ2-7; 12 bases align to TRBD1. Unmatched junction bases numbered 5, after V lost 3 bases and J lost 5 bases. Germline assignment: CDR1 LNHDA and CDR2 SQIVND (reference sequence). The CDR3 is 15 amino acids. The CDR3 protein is CASSITGTGGNEQYF. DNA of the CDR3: TGTGCCAGTAGTATTACCGGGACAGGGGGCAACGAGCAGTACTTC.

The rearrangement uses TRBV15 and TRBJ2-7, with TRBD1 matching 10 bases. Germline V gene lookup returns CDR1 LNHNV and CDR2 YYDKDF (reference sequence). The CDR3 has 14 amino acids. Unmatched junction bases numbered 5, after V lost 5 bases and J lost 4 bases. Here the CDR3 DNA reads TGTGCCACCAGCGTCGGACAGGGGGGGTACGAGCAGTACTTC. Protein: CATSVGQGGYEQYF.

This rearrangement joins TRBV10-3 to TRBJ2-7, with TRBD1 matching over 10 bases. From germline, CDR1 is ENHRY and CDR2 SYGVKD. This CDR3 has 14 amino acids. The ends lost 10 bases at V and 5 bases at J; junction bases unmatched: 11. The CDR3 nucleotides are TGTGCCAGCCAGAGACAGGGGGCTTTCAACGAGCAGTACTTC. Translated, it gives CASQRQGAFNEQYF.

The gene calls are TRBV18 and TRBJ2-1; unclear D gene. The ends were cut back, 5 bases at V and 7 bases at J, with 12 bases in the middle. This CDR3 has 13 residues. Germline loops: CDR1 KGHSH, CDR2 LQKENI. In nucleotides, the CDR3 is TGTGCCAGCTCAACCAGCGATCAGAATGAGCAGTTCTTC. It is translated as CASSTSDQNEQFF.

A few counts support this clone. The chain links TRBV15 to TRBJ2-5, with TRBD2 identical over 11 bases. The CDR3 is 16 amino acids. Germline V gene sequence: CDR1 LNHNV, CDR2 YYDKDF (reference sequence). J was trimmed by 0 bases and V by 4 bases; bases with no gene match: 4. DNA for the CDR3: TGTGCCACCAGCACCTCACTAGCGGGGGACCAAGAGACCCAGTACTTC. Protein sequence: CATSTSLAGDQETQYF.

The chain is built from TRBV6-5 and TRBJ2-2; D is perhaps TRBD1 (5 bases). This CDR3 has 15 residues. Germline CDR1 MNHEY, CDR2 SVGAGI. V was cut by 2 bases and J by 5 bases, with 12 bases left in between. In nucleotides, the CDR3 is TGTGCCAGCAGTTACCAAGGCAGGGTGACCGGGGAGCTGTTTTTT. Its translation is CASSYQGRVTGELFF.

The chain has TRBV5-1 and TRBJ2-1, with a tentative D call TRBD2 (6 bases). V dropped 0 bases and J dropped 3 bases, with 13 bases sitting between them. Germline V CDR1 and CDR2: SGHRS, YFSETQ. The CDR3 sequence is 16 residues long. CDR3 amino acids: CASSLGERVHYNEQFF. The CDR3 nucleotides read TGCGCCAGCAGCTTGGGGGAGCGGGTACACTACAATGAGCAGTTCTTC.

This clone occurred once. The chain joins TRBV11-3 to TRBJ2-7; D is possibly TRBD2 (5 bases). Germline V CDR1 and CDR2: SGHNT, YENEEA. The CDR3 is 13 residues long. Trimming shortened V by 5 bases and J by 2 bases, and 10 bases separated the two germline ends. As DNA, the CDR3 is TGTGCCAGCAGCCAAGCGGAGGCCTACGAGCAGTACTTC. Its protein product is CASSQAEAYEQYF.

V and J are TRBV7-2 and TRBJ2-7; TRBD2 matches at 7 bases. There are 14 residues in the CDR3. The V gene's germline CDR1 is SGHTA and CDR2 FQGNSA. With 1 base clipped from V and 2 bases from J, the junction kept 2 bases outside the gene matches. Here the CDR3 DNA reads TGTGCCAGCAGCTTAGGCGGGGGAACCTACGAGCAGTACTTC. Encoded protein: CASSLGGGTYEQYF.

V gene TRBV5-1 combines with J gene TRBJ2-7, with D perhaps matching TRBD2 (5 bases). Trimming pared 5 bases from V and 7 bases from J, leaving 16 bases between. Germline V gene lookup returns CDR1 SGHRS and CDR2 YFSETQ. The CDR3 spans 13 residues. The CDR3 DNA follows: TGCGCCAGCAGTTTTCGAGACGAGGGAGAGCAGTACTTC. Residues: CASSFRDEGEQYF.

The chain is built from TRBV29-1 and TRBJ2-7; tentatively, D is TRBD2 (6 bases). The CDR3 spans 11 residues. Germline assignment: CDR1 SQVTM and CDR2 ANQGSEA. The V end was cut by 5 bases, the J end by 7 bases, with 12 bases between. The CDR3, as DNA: TGCAGCGTTAGAGCGGGTCCAGAGCAGTACTTC. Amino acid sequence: CSVRAGPEQYF.